Shown below are 25 T cell receptor beta chains from a single sample sequenced in a study of identical twins. MiXCR was run by TCRdb on the 5' RACE reads, yielding one entry per CDR3 protein. The sample holds about 520,000 distinct CDR3 sequences, roughly a fifth seen once. In addition, the sample was reused for a study of T cells expressing NK-cell markers.

The sequenced sample was CD4+ T cells sorted from blood. All receptors derive from a woman under 30 in good health.

This clonotype was seen more than once but under ten times. The V and J genes are TRBV10-3 and TRBJ2-7; 7 bases match TRBD2. Germline CDR1 and CDR2: ENHRY and SYGVKD. The CDR3 contains 15 residues. Trimming removed 8 bases from V and 3 bases from J; junction bases left unmatched: 13. CDR3 region: CAIGLGLVGHYEQYF. CDR3 coding DNA: TGTGCCATCGGATTAGGACTAGTAGGCCACTACGAGCAGTACTTC.

Only a few counts were recorded for this clonotype. The V call is TRBV7-9, the J call TRBJ2-4; 7 bases are a match to TRBD1. Germline trimming cut 7 bases from V and 0 bases from J; bases unmatched to any gene: 12. This CDR3 contains 17 residues. Germline CDR1 reads SEHNR; CDR2 reads FQNEAQ (reference sequence). CDR3 in DNA: TGTGCCAGCAAAGCGACGAGGGGGCCTGGAGCCAAAAACATTCAGTACTTC. It codes for CASKATRGPGAKNIQYF.

This chain uses TRBV5-4 with TRBJ2-7; a possible D gene is TRBD2 (6 bases). The V end was cut by 2 bases, the J end by 3 bases, with 15 bases between. The CDR3 is 15 residues long. The V gene's germline CDR1 is SGHNT and CDR2 YYREEE (reference sequence). The CDR3 region has the DNA TGTGCCAGCAGCTTACGACTAGGAACTGGCTACGAGCAGTACTTC. Translation: CASSLRLGTGYEQYF.

This clonotype has more than one count but fewer than ten. The rearrangement joins TRBV6-5 to TRBJ2-7; D perhaps matches TRBD1 (5 bases). Deletions cut 0 bases from V and 2 bases from J, with 17 bases between. The CDR3 covers 17 residues. Per the germline V gene, CDR1 is MNHEY and CDR2 is SVGAGI. The CDR3 nucleotides read TGTGCCAGCAGTTACTCGAGAGTTGGACATTCCCCCTACGAGCAGTACTTC. Translated: CASSYSRVGHSPYEQYF.

This clonotype was counted at least ten times. The V and J genes are TRBV12-3 or TRBV12-4 and TRBJ1-5, with 10 bases fitting TRBD1. With 10 bases clipped from V and 5 bases from J, the junction kept 5 bases outside the gene matches. The CDR3 runs to 13 residues. CDR3 sequence (DNA): TGTGCCACCGCCGGGACAGGGGATCAGCCCCAGCATTTT. Amino acids: CATAGTGDQPQHF.

The chain employs TRBV5-1 and TRBJ1-2; a weak D match, TRBD1 (6 bases). The germline V and J ends were trimmed by 3 bases and 6 bases, with 15 bases remaining between them. This CDR3 is 14 amino acids long. CDR1 and CDR2 from the germline V gene are SGHRS and YFSETQ. CDR3 protein: CASSSTTGINGYTF. In DNA, the CDR3 is TGCGCCAGCAGCTCCACAACAGGGATAAATGGCTACACCTTC.

Here the CDR3 DNA reads TGCAGTGCTAGAGATTTCAGGGGCTCCAATGAGCAGTTCTTC. Translation gives CSARDFRGSNEQFF. The J gene is TRBJ2-1, the V gene TRBV20-1, with D perhaps matching TRBD1 (6 bases). There are 14 residues in the CDR3. Germline values: CDR1 DFQATT, CDR2 SNEGSKA (reference sequence). Trimming removed 0 bases at V and 6 bases at J, with 12 bases between.

This clonotype was detected many times. This chain joins TRBV20-1 and TRBJ2-1, with 7 positions matching TRBD2. Trimming cost V 1 base and J 0 bases; bases outside gene matches: 6. The CDR3 runs 16 residues. Germline-derived CDR1 and CDR2 are DFQATT and SNEGSKA (reference sequence). DNA of the CDR3: TGCAGTGCTAGAGTTAGCGGGCCCGTCTCCTACAATGAGCAGTTCTTC. This codes for CSARVSGPVSYNEQFF.

This clonotype was recorded once. The rearrangement links TRBV27 to TRBJ1-3, with D uncertain. The CDR3 is 15 amino acids. Per the germline V gene, CDR1 is MNHEY and CDR2 is SMNVEV (reference sequence). Trimming removed 3 bases at V and 0 bases at J, with 9 bases between. DNA for the CDR3: TGTGCCAGCAGTTTCGACACCCGCTCTGGAAACACCATATATTTT. This sequence encodes CASSFDTRSGNTIYF.

The rearrangement links TRBV6-1 to TRBJ1-5; D ambiguous. Trimming took 3 bases from V and 0 from J, leaving 12 bases between them. This CDR3 spans 16 amino acids. CDR1 MNHNS and CDR2 SASEGT come from the germline V gene. CDR3 sequence (DNA): TGTGCCAGCAGTGACAGGATACCCCATAGCAATCAGCCCCAGCATTTT. It is translated as CASSDRIPHSNQPQHF.

V and J are TRBV6-1 and TRBJ1-4, with a weak D call TRBD1 (5 bases). The CDR3 is 14 residues long. Germline CDR1 reads MNHNS; CDR2 reads SASEGT. V shed 6 bases and J shed 0 bases, with 8 bases lying between them. The CDR3 sequence is CASSRQTTNEKLFF. The CDR3 DNA reads TGTGCCAGCAGCAGACAGACAACTAATGAAAAACTGTTTTTT.

This chain links TRBV5-1 with TRBJ2-2, with D tentatively TRBD1 or TRBD2 (5 bases each). V lost 2 bases to trimming and J lost 0 bases, with 11 bases between them. The germline CDR1 and CDR2 sequences are SGHRS and YFSETQ. The CDR3 sequence is 16 residues long. The CDR3 DNA reads TGCGCCAGCAGCTTCTTCGGGGCGACGAACACCGGGGAGCTGTTTTTT. Amino acids: CASSFFGATNTGELFF.

This chain connects TRBV20-1 to TRBJ2-5, with 9 bases identical to TRBD1. CDR3 size: 12 residues. CDR1 is DFQATT and CDR2 is SNEGSKA in the germline V gene (reference sequence). J gave up 3 bases and V 6 bases, and 2 bases lay outside the gene matches. The CDR3 DNA reads TGCAGTGCCCGGACAGGGGAAGAGACCCAGTACTTC. It yields the protein CSARTGEETQYF.

This clonotype occurred many times. The chain employs TRBV12-3 or TRBV12-4 and TRBJ2-3, with 9 bases identical to TRBD2. This CDR3 has 16 residues. The V gene end was trimmed by 4 bases and the J gene end by 5 bases; junction bases not matched to a gene: 10. CDR3 DNA: TGTGCCAGCAGTTCCTCACGCGGGAGGGCTGGAGATACGCAGTATTTT. Translated: CASSSSRGRAGDTQYF.

The rearrangement joins TRBV15 to TRBJ2-5; TRBD2 is a possible D gene (6 bases). From germline, CDR1 is LNHNV and CDR2 YYDKDF (reference sequence). Trimming took off 0 bases at V and 4 bases at J, with 9 bases between the two ends. This CDR3 comprises 14 residues. CDR3 region: CATSRDGRGETQYF. Written as DNA, the CDR3 is TGTGCCACCAGCAGAGATGGGCGGGGAGAGACCCAGTACTTC.

This chain connects TRBV4-3 to TRBJ2-7; TRBD2 aligns across 12 bases. V trimming: 4 bases; J trimming: 6 bases; junction bases outside the gene matches: 13. The CDR3 covers 17 residues. Germline V gene lookup returns CDR1 LGHNA and CDR2 YSLEER. CDR3 loop: CASSPRLAGEWGLEQYF. In nucleotides, the CDR3 is TGCGCCAGCAGCCCCAGACTAGCGGGAGAGTGGGGCCTCGAGCAGTACTTC.

The J gene is TRBJ1-4, the V gene TRBV5-1, with TRBD1 matching 11 bases. The CDR3 is 14 residues long. V lost 4 bases, J lost 8 bases, and 4 bases stayed unmatched. Germline V gene data show CDR1 as SGHRS and CDR2 as YFSETQ. The CDR3 DNA follows: TGCGCCAGCAGCACAGGGACAGGGGGAGAAAAACTGTTTTTT. Translating it yields CASSTGTGGEKLFF. Using reference TRBV5-1 and TRBJ1-4 for the parts outside the CDR3, the full variable domain is KAGVTQTPRYLIKTRGQQVTLSCSPISGHRSVSWYQQTPGQGLQFLFEYFSETQRNKGNFPGRFSGRQFSNSRSEMNVSTLELGDSALYLCASSTGTGGEKLFFGSGTQLSVL.

This clonotype occurred a few times. This chain uses TRBV20-1 with TRBJ2-3, with 13 bases fitting TRBD2. The germline CDR1 and CDR2 sequences are DFQATT and SNEGSKA (reference sequence). The CDR3 length is 16 residues. Losses at the gene ends were 6 bases for V and 3 bases for J; bases not matched to a gene: 9. CDR3 DNA: TGCAGTGCAACTCCGGGACTAGCGGGAAGGACAGATACGCAGTATTTT. It yields the protein CSATPGLAGRTDTQYF.

J is TRBJ2-7 and V is TRBV29-1; no clear D gene. The CDR3 spans 11 residues. Germline values: CDR1 SQVTM, CDR2 ANQGSEA. V lost 3 bases, J lost 3 bases, and 6 bases lay in between. Here the CDR3 reads CSVDKGYEQYF. In DNA form, the CDR3 reads TGCAGCGTTGACAAGGGCTACGAGCAGTACTTC.

The chain links TRBV12-3 or TRBV12-4 to TRBJ2-2; the D is unclear. Trimming pared 2 bases from V and 6 bases from J, leaving 10 bases between. The CDR3 covers 14 residues. The CDR3 nucleotides read TGTGCCAGCAGTTTAACGAGCCCAGCCGGGGAGCTGTTTTTT. Its protein product is CASSLTSPAGELFF.

The chain combines TRBV15 with TRBJ2-3, with 7 bases fitting TRBD2. CDR1 and CDR2 (germline): LNHNV, YYDKDF (reference sequence). V lost 3 bases to trimming and J lost 4 bases; unmatched junction nucleotides: 13. This CDR3 contains 17 residues. The CDR3 loop is CATSRLRGRGVADTQYF. CDR3 sequence (DNA): TGTGCCACCAGCAGGCTTCGTGGGAGGGGTGTGGCAGATACGCAGTATTTT.

The rearrangement uses TRBV14 and TRBJ2-5; no definite D call. From germline, CDR1 is SGHDN and CDR2 FVKESK. The CDR3 is 14 residues long. Deletions cut 2 bases from V and 1 base from J, with 8 bases between. The CDR3 nucleotides read TGTGCCAGCAGCCAATATATCCGCCAAGAGACCCAGTACTTC. Protein sequence: CASSQYIRQETQYF. The full variable domain, rest sourced from reference TRBV14 and TRBJ2-5, is EAGVTQFPSHSVIEKGQTVTLRCDPISGHDNLYWYRRVMGKEIKFLLHFVKESKQDESGMPNNRFLAERTGGTYSTLKVQPAELEDSGVYFCASSQYIRQETQYFGPGTRLLVL.

This clonotype was seen a few times. The chain combines TRBV6-6 with TRBJ1-4, with D perhaps matching TRBD1 (5 bases). This CDR3 is built from 12 residues. V was cut by 8 bases and J by 7 bases, with 11 bases left in between. Germline lookup yields CDR1 MNHNY and CDR2 SVGAGI (reference sequence). The CDR3 is CASVGRFEKLFF. The DNA for the CDR3 is TGTGCCAGCGTGGGGCGATTTGAAAAACTGTTTTTT.

The chain carries TRBV29-1 and TRBJ1-1, with TRBD1 matching 11 bases. This CDR3 is 14 amino acids long. The germline V gene encodes CDR1 SQVTM and CDR2 ANQGSEA. Losses at the gene ends were 6 bases for V and 4 bases for J; bases not matched to a gene: 7. CDR3 nucleotide sequence: TGCAGCGTGAGGACAGGGGGCTGGGGCACTGAAGCTTTCTTT. Translation: CSVRTGGWGTEAFF.

This clonotype was found many times. The V and J genes are TRBV7-3 and TRBJ2-5, with TRBD2 matching over 9 bases. Unmatched junction bases numbered 5, after V lost 1 base and J lost 5 bases. Germline loops: CDR1 SGHTA, CDR2 FQGTGA. The CDR3 totals 15 residues. CDR3 bases: TGTGCCAGCAGCTTAAACCTAGCGGGGACGGAGACCCAGTACTTC. It specifies CASSLNLAGTETQYF.